The TCR beta chain under discussion was sequenced for a study of blood T cell repertoires in COVID-19. About the research overall: Samples came from the United States, Italy and Spain, spanning acute and convalescent COVID-19. The cDNA or gDNA used as material had been derived from T cells, B-cell-depleted T cells, or PBMCs.

Original processing methods: Amplification of reference gene primers provided the estimated nucleated cell counts. Produced via immunoSEQ multiplex PCR; TCRdb's table is partial and in-frame only. That table is the source of V, J and clone size, and D and trimming were worked out from the DNA. The top ten hold roughly 15% of the sample, which has 30,000 to 40,000 clones, 85% seen once. CDR1 and CDR2 (germline): SGHTA, FQGTGA. Unmatched junction bases numbered 7, after V lost 5 bases and J lost 3 bases. This CDR3 region has 15 residues. This chain joins TRBV7-3 and TRBJ2-7, with 10 bases fitting TRBD2. This clonotype was obtained from a human donor with acute or convalescent COVID-19. The donor label of this sample is uncertain. The sequencing sample was made of peripheral blood. The CDR3 is CASSLGTSVFYEQYF. The CDR3, as DNA: TGTGCCAGCAGCCTTGGGACTAGCGTCTTCTACGAGCAGTACTTC.